This TCR beta chain was captured in a study of OX40 agonist ivuxolimab in advanced cancers. Collection of blood occurred at baseline, at cycle 4 day 1, and at cycle 7 day 1. Germline V lookup: CDR1 PRHDT, CDR2 FYEKMQ (reference sequence). This CDR3 spans 15 amino acids. V was shortened by 0 bases and J by 0 bases, with 6 bases between the two germline ends. Generated by immunoSEQ multiplex PCR, the TCRdb table keeps only in-frame clones and is missing some. This table has tens of thousands of clones, about 88% appearing once. The sequence was obtained from an adult with an advanced solid tumor such as melanoma, head and neck, liver or kidney cancer. The chain combines TRBV13 with TRBJ1-3; D is undetermined. This material consisted of CD4+ or CD8+ T cells sorted from blood, taken in a trial of the OX40 agonist ivuxolimab. CDR3 residues: CASSLGDGSGNTIYF. CDR3 in DNA: TGTGCCAGCAGCTTAGGGGACGGCTCTGGAAACACCATATATTTT.